A selection of T cell receptor beta chains follows, all from one sample in a study of cytomegalovirus exposure and HLA in healthy donors. Clones were sequenced by immunoSEQ multiplex PCR, and TCRdb holds only the in-frame ones, with some missing. This repertoire includes about 62,000 clones. The sample was PBMCs. These receptor sequences come from a man aged 25-45 years in good health and CMV-seropositive. The CDR3 runs from the conserved cysteine through the conserved F or W. A D gene is named only where the DNA matches it firmly.

TRBJ2-7	TRBV30	14	-	TGTGCCTGGAGTCCCCAATTTACAGGGTTCGAGCAGTACTTC	CAWSPQFTGFEQYF
TRBJ2-5	TRBV9	14	TRBD1	TGTGCCAGCAGCTTTACCGACAGGGAGGAGACCCAGTACTTC	CASSFTDREETQYF
TRBJ2-7	TRBV4-2	16	TRBD1	TGTGCCAGCAGCCAAGAAGGCGCAGGGGGCGGACCCGAGCAGTACTTC	CASSQEGAGGGPEQYF
TRBJ2-1	TRBV2	15	TRBD2	TGTGCCAGCAGTGATCGCGGGAGGCTAGACAATGAGCAGTTCTTC	CASSDRGRLDNEQFF
TRBJ2-1	TRBV29-1	13	-	TGCAGCATACAGACAGCTTCCTACAATGAGCAGTTCTTC	CSIQTASYNEQFF
TRBJ1-1	TRBV5-1	14	-	TGCGCCAGCAGCTTGGGCCAGGAGAACACTGAAGCTTTCTTT	CASSLGQENTEAFF
TRBJ1-4	TRBV7-9	16	-	TGTGCCAGCAGCCCCGAGTGGTTAGCAACTAATGAAAAACTGTTTTTT	CASSPEWLATNEKLFF
TRBJ1-3	TRBV28	13	-	TGTGCCAGCAGTTTCCAGACAGCCAACACCATATATTTT	CASSFQTANTIYF
TRBJ2-3	TRBV7-9	17	-	TGTGCCAGCAGCAAAGTTCCGGGGTCAGACTACCCAGATACGCAGTATTTT	CASSKVPGSDYPDTQYF
TRBJ1-4	TRBV30	14	TRBD1	TGTGCCTGGAGTCCCGGACAGGGGGCTGAAAAACTGTTTTTT	CAWSPGQGAEKLFF
TRBJ1-2	TRBV25-1	15	TRBD1	TGTGCCAGCAGTGAGCTGGGACAGGAACACTATGGCTACACCTTC	CASSELGQEHYGYTF
TRBJ2-5	TRBV9	11	-	TGTGCCAGCAGCACAGGGGAGACCCAGTACTTC	CASSTGETQYF
TRBJ2-1	TRBV7-6	16	TRBD2	TGTGCCAGCAGCTTAGCTAGCGGGACTTTCTACAATGAGCAGTTCTTC	CASSLASGTFYNEQFF
TRBJ2-1	TRBV15	16	TRBD2	TGTGCCACCAGCAGAGAGAGCGGGGTCGCCTACAATGAGCAGTTCTTC	CATSRESGVAYNEQFF
TRBJ1-3	TRBV15	14	-	TGTGCCACCAGCAGGGCCGGGTCAGGAAACACCATATATTTT	CATSRAGSGNTIYF
TRBJ2-7	TRBV2	13	-	TGTGCCAGCTTCGAGACAGCCTCCTACGAGCAGTACTTC	CASFETASYEQYF
TRBJ1-5	TRBV27	14	TRBD1	TGTGCCAGCAGGGGACAGGGGGCAAGTCAGCCCCAGCATTTT	CASRGQGASQPQHF
TRBJ1-1	TRBV5-6	14	-	TGTGCCAGCAGCTTGAAGGTGTCGGGCACTGAAGCTTTCTTT	CASSLKVSGTEAFF
TRBJ2-1	TRBV5-1	13	-	TGCGCCAGCAGCTTGGGGTGGGCTGATGAGCAGTTCTTC	CASSLGWADEQFF
TRBJ1-4	TRBV6-1	14	TRBD1	TGTGCCAGCATCGAGGACAGGATTAATGAAAAACTGTTTTTT	CASIEDRINEKLFF
TRBJ2-1	TRBV5-4	14	-	TGTGCCAGCAGCTTGCCAGGACACGACAATGAGCAGTTCTTC	CASSLPGHDNEQFF
TRBJ2-2	TRBV11-1	17	TRBD2	TGTGCCAGCAGCCCCCAGGGCGGGAGGGCGGGCACCGGGGAGCTGTTTTTT	CASSPQGGRAGTGELFF